The TCR beta chain described here comes from a study of cytomegalovirus exposure and HLA in healthy donors. The study, taken as a whole, reports: After further analysis at a later stage, 16,951 TCR beta sequences were associated with HLA alleles at 0.05 false discovery rate. It is likely that the observed cluster of highly shared sequence variants was a sequencing artifact.

The PCR used 60 Vbeta and 13 Jbeta primers. Using immunoSEQ multiplex PCR, the repertoire was profiled, and TCRdb retains in-frame clones only, with some absent. The profile shows some 120,000 clones, about 80% of them singletons. Notes on this clone: Its antigen is currently unknown.

CDR1 is LGHNA, CDR2 YNFKEQ, per germline. V lost 0 bases to trimming and J lost 6 bases, with 13 bases between them. This CDR3 has 15 residues. Material: PBMCs. The chain uses TRBV4-2 and TRBJ2-3, with a tentative D call TRBD2 (5 bases). This TCR was recovered from a woman aged 18-35 years in good health and CMV-seropositive. The CDR3 here is CASSQEFGIRDTQYF. The CDR3 region has the DNA TGTGCCAGCAGCCAAGAATTCGGGATACGGGATACGCAGTATTTT.